This T cell receptor beta chain was sequenced during a study of CD8+ T cells in alopecia areata. About this clone itself: Its antigen is not identified.

Germline V gene lookup returns CDR1 MNHEY and CDR2 SVGAGI. The length of the CDR3 is 13 residues. J gave up 5 bases and V 2 bases, and 2 bases lay outside the gene matches. Sequencing used cDNA as its template, made by extracting RNA and reverse transcribing it. TCRdb's table, derived via immunoSEQ multiplex PCR, lists solely in-frame clones and lacks some. The data contain around 140,000 clones, 49% of them seen just once; the ten biggest clones take up approximately 18%. Samples from alopecia areata patients were lesional scalp punch biopsies and peripheral blood. Study-level points and caveats: Mice showed TCR sharing more clearly than patients did, possibly owing to HLA.

This chain joins TRBV6-5 and TRBJ2-5; 7 bases are shared with TRBD2. This TCR derives from a human donor with alopecia areata. The sequencing here drew on CD8+ T cells sorted from blood, taken at week 0. The CDR3 DNA reads as TGTGCCAGCAGTTACCTGGGAGGGGAGACCCAGTACTTC. Protein product: CASSYLGGETQYF.